These T cell receptor beta chains were read from a single sample in a study of CD8+CD57+ T cells in acquired aplastic anemia. TCRdb re-called the reads with MiXCR, one entry per CDR3 protein. Counted here are about 160,000 distinct CDR3 sequences, around 50% occurring once; the ten biggest clones make up roughly 3.1%. The sample consisted of sorted CD4+, CD8+, or CD8+CD57+ T cells (not recorded which) from PBMCs. All receptors come from a human donor with aplastic anemia. The conserved cysteine and the conserved F or W are not part of the CDR3 here. Where a row states a size, it is once, few, many or the class of an expanded clone; other rows omit it.

CDR3	J	V	size
ASRHPGATDTQY	TRBJ2-3	TRBV25-1	NA
ASSYQPTDEKLF	TRBJ1-4	TRBV7-2	many
ASSLYLKETQY	TRBJ2-5	TRBV7-3	many
ASRRGGFS	TRBJ1-1	TRBV2	NA
ATSPRTGGNSPLH	TRBJ1-6	TRBV15	few
ASSLTSGKSADTQY	TRBJ2-3	TRBV7-2	many
ATSRPRTGGTDTQY	TRBJ2-3	TRBV15	many
ATKTANTEAF	TRBJ1-1	TRBV24-1	many
SARETGWRAF	TRBJ1-1	TRBV20-1	NA
ASSKTGVSTEAF	TRBJ1-1	TRBV19	many
ATSRGTTKETQY	TRBJ2-5	TRBV15	NA
SAYDSNQPQH	TRBJ1-5	TRBV20-1	NA
ASRGSTAYNEQY	TRBJ2-5	TRBV28	NA
ASSRDRYNEQF	TRBJ2-1	TRBV27	NA
ASSAQTGTGELF	TRBJ2-2	TRBV19	NA
ASSLASTSSYEQY	TRBJ2-7	TRBV7-9	NA